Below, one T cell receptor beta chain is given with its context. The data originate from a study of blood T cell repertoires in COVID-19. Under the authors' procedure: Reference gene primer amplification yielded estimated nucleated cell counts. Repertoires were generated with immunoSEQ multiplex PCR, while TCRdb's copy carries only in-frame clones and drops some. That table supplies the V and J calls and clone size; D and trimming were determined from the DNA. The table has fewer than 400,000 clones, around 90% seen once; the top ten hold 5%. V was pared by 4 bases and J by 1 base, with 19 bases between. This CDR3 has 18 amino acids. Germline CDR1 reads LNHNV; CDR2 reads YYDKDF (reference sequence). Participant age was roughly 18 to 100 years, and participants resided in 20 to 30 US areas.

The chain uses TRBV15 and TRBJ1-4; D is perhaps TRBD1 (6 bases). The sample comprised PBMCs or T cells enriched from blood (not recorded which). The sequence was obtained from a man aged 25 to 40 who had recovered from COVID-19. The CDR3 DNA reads TGTGCCACCAGCAAATCACAGGGTTTGGGGAAAACTAATGAAAAACTGTTTTTT. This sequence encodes CATSKSQGLGKTNEKLFF. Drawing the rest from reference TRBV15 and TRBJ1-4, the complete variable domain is DAMVIQNPRYQVTQFGKPVTLSCSQTLNHNVMYWYQQKSSQAPKLLFHYYDKDFNNEADTPDNFQSRRPNTSFCFLDIRSPGLGDTAMYLCATSKSQGLGKTNEKLFFGSGTQLSVL.